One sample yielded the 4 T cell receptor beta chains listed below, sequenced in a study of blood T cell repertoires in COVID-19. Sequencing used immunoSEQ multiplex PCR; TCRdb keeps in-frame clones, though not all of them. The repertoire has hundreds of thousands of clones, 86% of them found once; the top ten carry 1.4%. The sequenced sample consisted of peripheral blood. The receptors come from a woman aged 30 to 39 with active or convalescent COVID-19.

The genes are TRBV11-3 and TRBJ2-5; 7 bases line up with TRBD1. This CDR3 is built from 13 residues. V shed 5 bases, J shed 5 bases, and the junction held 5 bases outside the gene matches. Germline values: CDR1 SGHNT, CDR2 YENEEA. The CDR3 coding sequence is TGTGCCAGCAGCACCAGGGGGTTTGAGACCCAGTACTTC. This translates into CASSTRGFETQYF. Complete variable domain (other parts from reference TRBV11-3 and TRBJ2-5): EAGVVQSPRYKIIEKKQPVAFWCNPISGHNTLYWYLQNLGQGPELLIRYENEEAVDDSQLPKDRFSAERLKGVDSTLKIQPAELGDSAVYLCASSTRGFETQYFGPGTRLLVL.

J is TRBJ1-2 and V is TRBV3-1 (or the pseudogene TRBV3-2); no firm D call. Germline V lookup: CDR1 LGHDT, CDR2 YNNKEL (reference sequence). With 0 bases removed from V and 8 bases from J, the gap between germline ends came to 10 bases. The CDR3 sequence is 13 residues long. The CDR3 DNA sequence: TGTGCCAGCAGCCAAGATCCAGGTGGCGGCTACACCTTC. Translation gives CASSQDPGGGYTF.

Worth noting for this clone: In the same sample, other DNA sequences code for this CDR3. CDR3 nucleotides: TGTGCCAGCAGTCCTCGTGGGGGCTTGAACACTGAAGCTTTCTTT. This encodes CASSPRGGLNTEAFF. The V gene is TRBV6-5, the J gene TRBJ1-1; weak D call: TRBD1 (6 bases). V was trimmed by 5 bases and J by 0 bases, leaving 13 bases between them. This CDR3 contains 15 residues. Per the germline V gene, CDR1 is MNHEY and CDR2 is SVGAGI.

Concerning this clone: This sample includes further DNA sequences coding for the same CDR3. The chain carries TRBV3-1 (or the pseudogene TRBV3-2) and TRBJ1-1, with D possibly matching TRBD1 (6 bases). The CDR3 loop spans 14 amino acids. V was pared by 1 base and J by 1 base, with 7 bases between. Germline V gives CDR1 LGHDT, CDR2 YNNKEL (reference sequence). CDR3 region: CASSQGGQNTEAFF. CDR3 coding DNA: TGTGCCAGCAGCCAAGGGGGACAGAACACTGAAGCTTTCTTT.